Below, 27 T cell receptor beta chains from the same sample are listed, as sequenced in a study of human T cells and chemical hapten exposure. One entry per CDR3 protein, called by TCRdb with MiXCR from the RACE reads. The profile shows about 80,000 distinct CDR3 sequences, 12% to 15% of them singletons. The time point is: pre-sensitization, week 0. Noted treatment: therapeutic diphenylcyclopropenone sensitization with weekly scalp DPC. The specimen comprised whole blood, sampled in connection with sensitization to the hapten diphenylcyclopropenone (DPC). All receptors derive from a woman in her forties or fifties with alopecia areata. Some clones in this sample may be carry-over from other donors' samples.

The rearrangement links TRBV5-1 to TRBJ1-1, with D unclear. The CDR3 spans 13 residues. Germline CDR1 SGHRS, CDR2 YFSETQ. The V end was cut by 4 bases, the J end by 0 bases, with 7 bases between. As DNA, the CDR3 is TGCGCCAGCAGCCCTCTGATGAACACTGAAGCTTTCTTT. It is translated as CASSPLMNTEAFF.

The chain combines TRBV6-1 with TRBJ2-7; D unresolved. This CDR3 region has 16 residues. From germline, CDR1 is MNHNS and CDR2 SASEGT. V shed 2 bases and J shed 2 bases, with 16 bases lying between them. The DNA for the CDR3 is TGTGCCAGCAGTGAATTCTCTTACGGCACTACCTACGAGCAGTACTTC. This translates into CASSEFSYGTTYEQYF.

This clonotype was observed a handful of times. The J gene is TRBJ2-7, the V gene TRBV18; 11 nucleotides line up with TRBD2. CDR1 is KGHSH and CDR2 is LQKENI in the germline V gene. The CDR3 spans 16 residues. The V and J ends lost 0 bases and 3 bases, in that order; junction bases with no gene match: 4. Here the CDR3 reads CASSPPTSGIFYEQYF. CDR3 in DNA: TGTGCCAGCTCACCACCGACTAGCGGGATTTTCTACGAGCAGTACTTC.

This clonotype turned up a few times. This sequence joins TRBV30 and TRBJ1-2, with TRBD1 matching over 10 bases. The CDR3 consists of 16 residues. V gave up 4 bases and J gave up 0 bases; unmatched junction bases: 8. Germline-derived CDR1 and CDR2 are GTSNPN and SVGIG (reference sequence). This CDR3 is CAWTAGQGISNYGYTF. CDR3 in DNA: TGTGCCTGGACTGCGGGACAGGGGATATCTAACTATGGCTACACCTTC.

This clonotype was counted many times. The chain is built from TRBV12-5 and TRBJ2-7; TRBD2 matches 13 bases. Germline V lookup: CDR1 LGHNT, CDR2 FRNRAP. There are 21 residues in the CDR3. V was clipped by 1 base and J by 3 bases; unmatched bases: 18. The CDR3 sequence is CASGLDNRGPGLAGVNYEQYF. The DNA of the CDR3 is TGTGCTAGTGGTTTGGATAACAGGGGCCCCGGACTAGCGGGGGTAAACTACGAGCAGTACTTC. Full variable domain (remainder filled in from reference TRBV12-5 and TRBJ2-7): DARVTQTPRHKVTEMGQEVTMRCQPILGHNTVFWYRQTMMQGLELLAYFRNRAPLDDSGMPKDRFSAEMPDATLATLKIQPSEPRDSAVYFCASGLDNRGPGLAGVNYEQYFGPGTRLTVT.

This clonotype was seen repeatedly, ten times or more. CDR3 region: CASSQDRSSYNSPLHF. CDR3 nucleotides: TGTGCCAGCTCACAAGACAGAAGCTCCTATAATTCACCCCTCCACTTT. The V gene is TRBV18, the J gene TRBJ1-6, with D perhaps TRBD1 (5 bases). The CDR3 runs 16 residues. Germline loops: CDR1 KGHSH, CDR2 LQKENI. Trimming left V 4 bases short and J 0 bases short, with 10 bases between. The variable domain in full, completed from reference TRBV18 and TRBJ1-6, reads NAGVMQNPRHLVRRRGQEARLRCSPMKGHSHVYWYRQLPEEGLKFMVYLQKENIIDESGMPKERFSAEFPKEGPSILRIQQVVRGDSAAYFCASSQDRSSYNSPLHFGNGTRLTVT.

The J gene is TRBJ2-1, the V gene TRBV10-3; TRBD2 matches at 15 bases. The CDR3 extends over 17 amino acids. Germline CDR1 ENHRY, CDR2 SYGVKD. With V trimmed by 5 bases and J by 9 bases, 11 bases remained unmatched. CDR3 sequence (DNA): TGTGCCATCAGTTCCCCCGGGACTAGCGGGAGGTCGGGTGAGCAGTTCTTC. Translating it yields CAISSPGTSGRSGEQFF.

V is TRBV7-2 and J is TRBJ1-1, with 11 positions matching TRBD1. The CDR3 consists of 14 residues. Germline CDR1 is SGHTA and CDR2 is FQGNSA. With V trimmed by 4 bases and J by 6 bases, 4 bases remained unmatched. CDR3 in amino acids: CASSSWTGGSEAFF. The CDR3 region has the DNA TGTGCCAGCAGCTCTTGGACAGGGGGCTCTGAAGCTTTCTTT.

This clonotype occurred a few times. This chain connects TRBV11-3 to TRBJ2-3, with D hard to call. This CDR3 contains 14 residues. Trimming shortened V by 3 bases and J by 4 bases, and 11 bases separated the two germline ends. Germline CDR1 SGHNT, CDR2 YENEEA. The CDR3 bases are TGTGCCAGCAGCTTCGGGCAGGCTTCAGATACGCAGTATTTT. Its protein is CASSFGQASDTQYF.

V and J are TRBV7-8 and TRBJ2-7; 10 bases line up with TRBD2. Germline CDR1 SGHVS, CDR2 FQNEAQ. Losses at the gene ends were 0 bases for V and 3 bases for J; bases not matched to a gene: 5. The CDR3 is 16 amino acids. The CDR3 coding sequence is TGTGCCAGCAGCTTAGCGCATTCTAGCGGGAGCTACGAGCAGTACTTC. Residues: CASSLAHSSGSYEQYF.

The sample holds a few counts of this clonotype. The chain recombines TRBV20-1 with TRBJ2-2; 11 bases fit TRBD2. Unmatched junction bases numbered 12, after V lost 5 bases and J lost 4 bases. This CDR3 has 17 residues. Per the germline V gene, CDR1 is DFQATT and CDR2 is SNEGSKA (reference sequence). In DNA, the CDR3 is TGCAGTGCTCCTCGAGAGTCTAGCGGGAGGTCCACCGGGGAGCTGTTTTTT. Its translation: CSAPRESSGRSTGELFF.

The genes are TRBV7-2 and TRBJ2-7; 9 bases line up with TRBD1. Germline V lookup: CDR1 SGHTA, CDR2 FQGNSA. CDR3 length: 16 residues. V was clipped by 5 bases and J by 2 bases; unmatched bases: 10. The CDR3, as DNA: TGTGCCAGCAGCCCAGGGCCGGGACAGGGAACCTACGAGCAGTACTTC. It yields the protein CASSPGPGQGTYEQYF.

The V call is TRBV18, the J call TRBJ2-2; D possibly corresponds to TRBD2 (6 bases). The V end lost 1 base, the J end lost 6 bases, and 6 bases lay between the germline ends. This CDR3 contains 13 residues. The V gene's germline CDR1 is KGHSH and CDR2 LQKENI. As DNA, the CDR3 is TGTGCCAGCTCACCACGCGGGGCCGGGGAGCTGTTTTTT. Its protein is CASSPRGAGELFF.

This rearrangement joins TRBV15 to TRBJ2-1, with TRBD2 as a possible D gene (5 bases). This CDR3 is 13 amino acids long. Per germline, CDR1 LNHNV and CDR2 YYDKDF (reference sequence). V gave up 4 bases and J gave up 8 bases, with 12 bases separating them. For the CDR3, the DNA is TGTGCCACCAGCACTGACACGGAGGATGAGCAGTTCTTC. This encodes CATSTDTEDEQFF.

This chain links TRBV3-1 with TRBJ2-3, with 7 bases that match TRBD1. Trimming took 7 bases from V and 0 from J; bases not matched to a gene: 10. Germline CDR1 is LGHDT and CDR2 is YNNKEL (reference sequence). This CDR3 region has 16 residues. CDR3: CASTRTGTSSTDTQYF. Here the CDR3 DNA reads TGTGCCAGCACCCGGACAGGCACCTCTAGCACAGATACGCAGTATTTT.

This chain connects TRBV2 to TRBJ2-7; TRBD1 aligns across 8 bases. The CDR3 is 14 amino acids. Trimming took 10 bases from V and 4 from J; bases not matched to a gene: 12. CDR1 and CDR2 (germline): SNHLY, FYNNEI. CDR3 sequence: CANASQGARYEQYF. The CDR3 DNA is TGTGCCAACGCTTCTCAGGGGGCGCGTTACGAGCAGTACTTC.

This clonotype was recorded many times. The chain uses TRBV4-2 and TRBJ2-1; D tentatively fits TRBD1 or TRBD2 (6 bases each). V lost 1 base and J 0 bases, leaving 22 bases between the germline ends. The germline CDR1 and CDR2 sequences are LGHNA and YNFKEQ. The CDR3 runs to 20 residues. CDR3 sequence (DNA): TGTGCCAGCAGCCAAGGTGTAGGGGGGTACCCAGTATACTCCTACAATGAGCAGTTCTTC. Amino acids: CASSQGVGGYPVYSYNEQFF.

This chain links TRBV5-5 with TRBJ2-7; TRBD1 might be the D (6 bases). V was shortened by 5 bases and J by 2 bases, with 17 bases between the two germline ends. This CDR3 has 15 amino acids. Germline V lookup: CDR1 SGHKS, CDR2 YYEKEE (reference sequence). This CDR3 is CASSKLRGTAYEQYF. CDR3 DNA sequence: TGTGCCAGCAGTAAACTAAGGGGGACCGCCTACGAGCAGTACTTC.

This clonotype was picked up a small number of times. CDR3 in DNA: TGTGCCAGCTCACCTAGACAGGGTCTAAGCGAGCAGTACTTC. This codes for CASSPRQGLSEQYF. V is TRBV18 and J is TRBJ2-7; 7 bases map to TRBD1. Trimming removed 3 bases from V and 6 bases from J; junction bases left unmatched: 8. This CDR3 has 14 amino acids. Germline lookup yields CDR1 KGHSH and CDR2 LQKENI.

The V and J genes are TRBV5-5 and TRBJ2-7; D is undetermined. The V and J ends lost 0 bases and 7 bases respectively, with 8 bases between them. The CDR3 length is 12 residues. Germline V CDR1 and CDR2: SGHKS, YYEKEE (reference sequence). The DNA of the CDR3 is TGTGCCAGCAGCTTGGTCGTAGGAGAGCAGTACTTC. This encodes CASSLVVGEQYF.

The gene calls are TRBV5-1 and TRBJ2-2; either TRBD1 or TRBD2 may supply D (5 bases each). The CDR3 is made up of 14 amino acids. V dropped 4 bases and J dropped 2 bases, with 9 bases sitting between them. CDR1 and CDR2 from the germline V gene are SGHRS and YFSETQ. The CDR3 region has the DNA TGCGCCAGCAGCCGGGACCGAAACACCGGGGAGCTGTTTTTT. The encoded protein is CASSRDRNTGELFF.

The chain joins TRBV29-1 to TRBJ1-3, with TRBD1 matching over 7 bases. Germline CDR1 is SQVTM and CDR2 is ANQGSEA. Trimming removed 5 bases from V and 5 bases from J; junction bases left unmatched: 3. The length of the CDR3 is 12 residues. The CDR3 sequence is CSVTRGRNTIYF. The CDR3 DNA is TGCAGCGTTACCAGGGGGAGAAACACCATATATTTT.

This clonotype was recorded at least ten times. The V gene is TRBV5-1, the J gene TRBJ2-1, with 8 bases matching TRBD1. The germline V gene encodes CDR1 SGHRS and CDR2 YFSETQ. The CDR3 runs 15 residues. Germline trimming cut 4 bases from V and 8 bases from J; bases unmatched to any gene: 11. CDR3 nucleotides: TGCGCCAGCAGCCCGTGGACAGGGAGCATCGATGAGCAGTTCTTC. Translated: CASSPWTGSIDEQFF.

The V call is TRBV18, the J call TRBJ1-6, with 7 bases that match TRBD1. V dropped 5 bases and J dropped 9; count of bases not matched to a gene: 10. Germline CDR1 reads KGHSH; CDR2 reads LQKENI. The CDR3 spans 15 residues. The CDR3 reads CASSSNRDSGSPLHF. The CDR3 DNA is TGTGCCAGCTCATCCAACCGGGACAGTGGTTCACCCCTCCACTTT.

The chain links TRBV3-1 to TRBJ1-2, with D possibly being TRBD1 (6 bases). In germline, CDR1 is LGHDT, CDR2 YNNKEL (reference sequence). This CDR3 has 15 amino acids. Between the trimmed V and J ends, which lost 3 bases and 5 bases, there was a span of 16 bases. CDR3 nucleotide sequence: TGTGCCAGCAGCCAGAGGGGGGGCTCTCTTTATGGCTACACCTTC. It specifies CASSQRGGSLYGYTF.

CDR3 protein: CASSLAGAGEKLFF. CDR3 bases: TGTGCCAGCAGTTTAGCAGGGGCCGGGGAAAAACTGTTTTTT. This chain uses TRBV27 with TRBJ1-4; possible D gene TRBD1, 6 bases. Germline-derived CDR1 and CDR2 are MNHEY and SMNVEV (reference sequence). The CDR3 has 14 residues. Between the trimmed V and J ends, which lost 2 bases and 8 bases, there was a span of 12 bases.

This clonotype was seen a few times. V is TRBV29-1 and J is TRBJ2-5; 9 positions match TRBD2. Germline CDR1 SQVTM, CDR2 ANQGSEA. The CDR3 is made up of 14 amino acids. Trimming took 4 bases from V and 4 from J; bases not matched to a gene: 7. DNA of the CDR3: TGCAGCGTTGCCGTCCTAGCGGGAAGAGAGACCCAGTACTTC. This sequence encodes CSVAVLAGRETQYF.